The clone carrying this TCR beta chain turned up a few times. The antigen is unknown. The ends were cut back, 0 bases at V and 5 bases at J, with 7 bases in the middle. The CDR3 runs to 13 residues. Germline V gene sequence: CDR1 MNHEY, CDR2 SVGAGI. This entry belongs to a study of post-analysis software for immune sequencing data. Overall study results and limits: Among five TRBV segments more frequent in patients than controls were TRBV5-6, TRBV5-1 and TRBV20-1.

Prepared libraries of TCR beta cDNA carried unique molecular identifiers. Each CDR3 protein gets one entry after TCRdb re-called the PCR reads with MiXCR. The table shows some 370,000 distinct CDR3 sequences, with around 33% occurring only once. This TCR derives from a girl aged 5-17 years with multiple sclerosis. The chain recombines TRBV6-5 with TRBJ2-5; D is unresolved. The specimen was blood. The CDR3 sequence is CASSYSLRETQYF. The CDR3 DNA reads TGTGCCAGCAGTTACTCTCTCCGGGAGACCCAGTACTTC.